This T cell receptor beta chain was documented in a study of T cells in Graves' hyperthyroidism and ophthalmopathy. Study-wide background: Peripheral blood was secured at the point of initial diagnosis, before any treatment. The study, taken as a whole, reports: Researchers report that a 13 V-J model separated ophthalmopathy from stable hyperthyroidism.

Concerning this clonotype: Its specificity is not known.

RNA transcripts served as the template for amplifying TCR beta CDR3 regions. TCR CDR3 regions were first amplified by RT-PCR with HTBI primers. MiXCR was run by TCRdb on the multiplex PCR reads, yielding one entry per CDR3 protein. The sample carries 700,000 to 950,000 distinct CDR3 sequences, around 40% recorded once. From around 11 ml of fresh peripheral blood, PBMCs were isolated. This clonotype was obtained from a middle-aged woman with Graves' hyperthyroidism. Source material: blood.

Written as DNA, the CDR3 is TGCGCCAGCAGCGAACATGACTATGGCTACACCTTC. Amino acids: CASSEHDYGYTF. The chain uses TRBV5-1 and TRBJ1-2; D remains ambiguous. Germline CDR1 and CDR2: SGHRS and YFSETQ. This CDR3 contains 12 residues. V lost 4 bases and J 3 bases, leaving 7 bases between the germline ends. The complete variable domain, with remaining parts taken from reference TRBV5-1 and TRBJ1-2, reads KAGVTQTPRYLIKTRGQQVTLSCSPISGHRSVSWYQQTPGQGLQFLFEYFSETQRNKGNFPGRFSGRQFSNSRSEMNVSTLELGDSALYLCASSEHDYGYTFGSGTRLTVV.